These 4 T cell receptor beta chains share one sample of origin, sequenced in a study of Graves' ophthalmopathy and Graves' hyperthyroidism. Amplification of the TCR beta CDR3 regions used RNA transcripts (as template). HTBI primers primed a first-round RT-PCR, and a second-round multiplex PCR followed. TCRdb processed the multiplex PCR reads anew with MiXCR; each CDR3 protein has one entry. Of over 150,000 distinct CDR3 sequences in the sample, 30% to 45% were seen once. The sample comprised peripheral blood. Receptors were obtained from a woman aged 40 to 55 with Graves' ophthalmopathy.

There are many counts of this clonotype. The chain couples TRBV12-3 or TRBV12-4 to TRBJ2-5; the D gene is possibly TRBD2 (5 bases). This CDR3 is 14 amino acids long. V was clipped by 3 bases and J by 5 bases, with 13 bases between them. CDR3 loop: CASSFFERGETQYF. CDR3 sequence (DNA): TGTGCCAGCAGTTTCTTCGAAAGAGGGGAGACCCAGTACTTC.

At least ten counts were recorded for this clonotype. J is TRBJ1-1 and V is TRBV6-2 or TRBV6-3; no clear D gene. Per germline, CDR1 MNHEY and CDR2 SVGEGT. With 2 bases removed from V and 1 base from J, the gap between germline ends came to 5 bases. The CDR3 is made up of 13 amino acids. CDR3 sequence (DNA): TGTGCCAGCAGTTACCGGAGGAACACTGAAGCTTTCTTT. Protein: CASSYRRNTEAFF.

In this sample, this clonotype turned up many times. J is TRBJ1-1 and V is TRBV2, with D unclear. Trimming shortened V by 6 bases and J by 2 bases, and 10 bases separated the two germline ends. This CDR3 contains 13 residues. CDR1 and CDR2 (germline): SNHLY, FYNNEI. DNA of the CDR3: TGTGCCAGCAGGGCAGGATACAACACTGAAGCTTTCTTT. Protein sequence: CASRAGYNTEAFF.

The chain couples TRBV28 to TRBJ2-7; D might be TRBD1 or TRBD2, each matching 5 bases. The CDR3 is 13 residues long. Deletions cut 9 bases from V and 1 base from J, with 13 bases between. Germline lookup yields CDR1 MDHEN and CDR2 SYDVKM. CDR3 in DNA: TGTGCCAGTCGAGAGAGGGGATCCTACGAGCAGTACTTC. Translation gives CASRERGSYEQYF.